This is a list of T cell receptor beta chains from one sample in a study of cytomegalovirus exposure and HLA in healthy donors. The protocol was immunoSEQ multiplex PCR, while the TCRdb copy is restricted to in-frame clones and leaves out a portion. The table has some 96,000 clones, about 80% seen once. The specimen sequenced was PBMCs. The receptors shown here come from a man between 40 and 49 years old in good health and CMV-seronegative. Both conserved end residues are part of each CDR3. The D gene is left open where the match is weak. Rows may omit the clone size; those that give it use once, few, many or a size class.

TGTGCCAGCAGCCGGTCGGTAGAAAACATTCAGTACTTC	CASSRSVENIQYF	TRBJ2-4	TRBV5-8	few	-
TGTGCCAGCAGCCTCTGGACAGGGAGCAATCAGCCCCAGCATTTT	CASSLWTGSNQPQHF	TRBJ1-5	TRBV7-9	few	TRBD1
TGTGCCAGCTCCCGGGAGCTAGGCACTGAAGCTTTCTTT	CASSRELGTEAFF	TRBJ1-1	TRBV6-1	-	-
TGTGCCAGCAGCACCGGGACAGGGACCTTTGAGACCCAGTACTTC	CASSTGTGTFETQYF	TRBJ2-5	TRBV5-6	few	TRBD1
TGTGCCAGCTCAGGGGGACTAGCGGGAGTGGACACCGGGGAGCTGTTTTTT	CASSGGLAGVDTGELFF	TRBJ2-2	TRBV18	once	TRBD2
TGCAGCGTTGACCGCCTCTGGGGGGAGGCTGAAGCTTTCTTT	CSVDRLWGEAEAFF	TRBJ1-1	TRBV29-1	-	-
TGTGCCAGCAGCTTAGATTTAGCGGGAGAGGGCGAGCAGTACTTC	CASSLDLAGEGEQYF	TRBJ2-7	TRBV11-2	-	TRBD2
TGTGCCAGCAGTGAAGAGTGGGGACACTCCACTGGCTCCTACAATGAGCAGTTCTTC	CASSEEWGHSTGSYNEQFF	TRBJ2-1	TRBV6-1	-	-
TGTGCCAGCTCACTGGACAGCAGCAATCAGCCCCAGCATTTT	CASSLDSSNQPQHF	TRBJ1-5	TRBV18	few	-
TGTGCCAGCAGGCCGACCGGGACAGGGGATGAAAAACTGTTTTTT	CASRPTGTGDEKLFF	TRBJ1-4	TRBV2	-	TRBD1
TGTGCCAGCAGCCCCCACGGAGGGAACTCTGGAAACACCATATATTTT	CASSPHGGNSGNTIYF	TRBJ1-3	TRBV7-2	few	-
TGCGCCAGCAGCTCCGGCGGGGGGGTCGAGACCCAGTACTTC	CASSSGGGVETQYF	TRBJ2-5	TRBV5-1	-	TRBD2
TGTGCCTCCCCGCCGAGCGGGAGGGCGAGCACAGATACGCAGTATTTT	CASPPSGRASTDTQYF	TRBJ2-3	TRBV28	-	TRBD2
TGCAGCGTTGAAGGGGCCGGGAATGATGAAAAACTGTTTTTT	CSVEGAGNDEKLFF	TRBJ1-4	TRBV29-1	-	-
TGTGCCAGCAGCTTATATTTGCCGACTGCAACTAATGAAAAACTGTTTTTT	CASSLYLPTATNEKLFF	TRBJ1-4	TRBV13	-	-
TGTGCCAGCAGTTCGACAGGGACCAGCTCCTACGAGCAGTACTTC	CASSSTGTSSYEQYF	TRBJ2-7	TRBV6-5	-	TRBD1
TGTGCCAGCAGTGAACAAGTTGGGGGGTTTGTTACGCAGTATTTT	CASSEQVGGFVTQYF	TRBJ2-3	TRBV2	-	-
TGTGCCAGCAGCCCCCACGCGAGAGTTGGCTACACCTTC	CASSPHARVGYTF	TRBJ1-2	TRBV7-2	-	-
TGCGCCAGCAGCCAGAGGACTAGCGGGAAGGATGAGCAGTTCTTC	CASSQRTSGKDEQFF	TRBJ2-1	TRBV4-1	-	TRBD2
TGTGCCAGCAGTTACCAGGGCATCTATGGCTACACCTTC	CASSYQGIYGYTF	TRBJ1-2	TRBV6-5	-	-
TGTGCCAGCAGTGTTTTAACGGAGGCGGGCACAGATACGCAGTATTTT	CASSVLTEAGTDTQYF	TRBJ2-3	TRBV27	-	-
TGTGCCAGCAGCCCAGGACAGGTTTATGGCTACACCTTC	CASSPGQVYGYTF	TRBJ1-2	TRBV7-2	once	TRBD1
TGTTCCAGCAGCCCGTTGGGGGGTCTATACGAGCAGTACTTC	CSSSPLGGLYEQYF	TRBJ2-7	TRBV7-9	few	-
TGTGCCAGCACCTCAGGAGCGGTAGAAAAACTGTTTTTT	CASTSGAVEKLFF	TRBJ1-4	TRBV28	-	-
TGTGCCAGCAGTCAGGGACAGGGATTCACAGATACGCAGTATTTT	CASSQGQGFTDTQYF	TRBJ2-3	TRBV5-8	-	TRBD1
TGTTCCAGCAGCACCCCACAGGGCCACGAGCAGTACTTC	CSSSTPQGHEQYF	TRBJ2-7	TRBV7-9	-	-
TGCGCCAGCAGCCAAGAACAGGAACAGTACAATGAGCAGTTCTTC	CASSQEQEQYNEQFF	TRBJ2-1	TRBV4-1	few	-
TGTGCCAGCAGCTTAGACCCAGGGAGGGTTGAGCAGTTCTTC	CASSLDPGRVEQFF	TRBJ2-1	TRBV7-2	-	TRBD2
TGTGCCAGCAGCTTAAGGGCTAGCGGCAGGGAAGTTTTGACCGGGGAGCTGTTTTTT	CASSLRASGREVLTGELFF	TRBJ2-2	TRBV7-9	once	TRBD2